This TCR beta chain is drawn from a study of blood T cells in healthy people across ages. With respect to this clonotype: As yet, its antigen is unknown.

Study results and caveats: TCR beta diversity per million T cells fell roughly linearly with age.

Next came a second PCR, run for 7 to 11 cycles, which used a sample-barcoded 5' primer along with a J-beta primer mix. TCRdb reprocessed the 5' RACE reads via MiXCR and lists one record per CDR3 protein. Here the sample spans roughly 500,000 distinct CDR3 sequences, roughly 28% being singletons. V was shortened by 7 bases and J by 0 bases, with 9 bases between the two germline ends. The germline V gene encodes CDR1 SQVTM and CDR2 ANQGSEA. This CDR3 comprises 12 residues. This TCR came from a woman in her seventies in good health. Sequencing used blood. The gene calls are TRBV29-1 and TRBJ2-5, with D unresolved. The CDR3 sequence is CSATTYQETQYF. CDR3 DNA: TGCAGCGCTACGACCTACCAAGAGACCCAGTACTTC.